A selection of T cell receptor beta chains follows, all from one sample in a study of shared clonotypes between healthy human individuals. The assay was immunoSEQ multiplex PCR, and TCRdb's table has in-frame clones only and misses some. The sample records fewer than 1.6 million clones, around 98.5% being singletons. Specimen: naive CD4+ T cells sorted from blood. The receptors come from a man in his thirties or forties in good health. Each CDR3 is given with its conserved first and last residue. D genes are given only for firm matches. The listing skips clone size in some rows; elsewhere it reads once, few, many or a size class.

j_call	d_call	clone_size	v_call	cdr3_aa	cdr3_nt
TRBJ2-7	TRBD2	-	TRBV28	CASSLVAGGSEQYF	TGTGCCAGCAGTTTAGTAGCGGGAGGGAGCGAGCAGTACTTC
TRBJ2-1	TRBD2	-	TRBV7-2	CASSPGRAYNEQFF	TGTGCCAGCAGCCCAGGGAGGGCCTACAATGAGCAGTTCTTC
TRBJ2-3	TRBD1	-	TRBV4-3	CASRTGPRSDTQYF	TGCGCCAGCAGGACAGGGCCTAGATCGGATACGCAGTATTTT
TRBJ2-7	-	-	TRBV21-1	CARTTGRNPSYEQYF	TGTGCCAGGACAACGGGGAGAAACCCCTCCTACGAGCAGTACTTC
TRBJ2-1	-	-	TRBV29-1	CSVETDSSYNEQFF	TGCAGCGTTGAGACGGATAGCTCCTACAATGAGCAGTTCTTC
TRBJ1-5	-	-	TRBV6-1	CASSLGGEVKPQHF	TGTGCCAGCAGTTTGGGAGGGGAGGTAAAGCCCCAGCATTTT
TRBJ2-6	-	-	TRBV5-1	CASSLAGGRRTLSPGANVLTF	TGCGCCAGCAGCTTGGCGGGGGGCAGGAGGACACTTTCCCCTGGGGCCAACGTCCTGACTTTC
TRBJ2-1	-	-	TRBV2	CASSVDPGNEQFF	TGTGCCAGCAGTGTAGACCCGGGAAATGAGCAGTTCTTC
TRBJ2-3	TRBD2	-	TRBV7-9	CASSLRLAGSTDTQYF	TGTGCCAGCAGCTTACGACTAGCGGGGTCCACAGATACGCAGTATTTT
TRBJ1-4	-	-	TRBV6-1	CASSEARSTQNEKLFF	TGTGCCAGCAGTGAAGCAAGAAGTACCCAAAATGAAAAACTGTTTTTT
TRBJ1-2	-	-	TRBV5-1	CASSLGFGDGFYGYTF	TGCGCCAGCAGCTTGGGGTTTGGGGACGGATTCTATGGCTACACCTTC
TRBJ2-3	-	-	TRBV9	CASSAWRDAVDTQYF	TGTGCCAGCAGCGCGTGGAGGGATGCTGTAGATACGCAGTATTTT
TRBJ1-2	-	-	TRBV25-1	CASSEFNRDGYTF	TGTGCCAGCAGTGAATTTAACCGGGATGGCTACACCTTC
TRBJ2-7	TRBD2	once	TRBV28	CASSLTSGSLRGQYF	TGTGCCAGCAGTTTGACTAGCGGGAGCCTACGAGGGCAGTACTTC
TRBJ1-1	-	-	TRBV19	CASSMQGRDTEAFF	TGTGCCAGTAGTATGCAGGGTAGGGACACTGAAGCTTTCTTT
TRBJ1-5	-	-	TRBV5-1	CASSLDGAQAQHF	TGCGCCAGCAGCTTGGATGGGGCGCAGGCCCAGCATTTT
TRBJ2-5	-	-	TRBV2	CASSVGRYQETQYF	TGTGCCAGCAGCGTCGGGCGGTACCAAGAGACCCAGTACTTC
TRBJ2-7	TRBD1	-	TRBV2	CASNPGQYYEQYF	TGTGCCAGCAATCCGGGACAGTACTACGAGCAGTACTTC
TRBJ1-2	-	-	TRBV5-1	CASSLLQGRFHGYTF	TGCGCCAGCAGCTTGCTACAGGGTAGGTTCCATGGCTACACCTTC
TRBJ2-7	-	-	TRBV4-3	CASSQDSGSYEQYF	TGCGCCAGCAGCCAAGATAGCGGTTCCTACGAGCAGTACTTC
TRBJ2-2	-	-	TRBV6-4	CASSPGPLTGELFF	TGTGCCAGCAGCCCGGGACCCCTCACCGGGGAGCTGTTTTTT
TRBJ1-1	-	-	TRBV7-9	CASSSGPINTEAFF	TGTGCCAGCAGCTCGGGACCGATAAACACTGAAGCTTTCTTT
TRBJ2-5	-	-	TRBV11-2	CASSFIAAEGAQYF	TGTGCCAGCAGCTTCATCGCAGCCGAAGGGGCCCAGTACTTC
TRBJ2-1	-	-	TRBV7-8	CASSLDGDNEQFF	TGTGCCAGCAGCTTAGACGGGGACAATGAGCAGTTCTTC
TRBJ2-7	-	-	TRBV5-8	CASSLLGGVIPDYEQYF	TGTGCCAGCAGCTTGCTGGGCGGGGTGATACCCGACTACGAGCAGTACTTC
TRBJ2-3	TRBD1	-	TRBV7-9	CASSLGDRETDTQYF	TGTGCCAGCAGCTTAGGTGACAGGGAGACAGATACGCAGTATTTT
TRBJ2-2	-	-	TRBV13	CASTPDPRLPTGELFF	TGTGCCAGCACCCCAGACCCACGCCTCCCTACCGGGGAGCTGTTTTTT
TRBJ2-7	TRBD1	-	TRBV2	CASSQGTADEQYF	TGTGCCAGCAGTCAGGGGACAGCGGACGAGCAGTACTTC
TRBJ2-1	-	once	TRBV10-2	CASKDQGHVSYNEQFF	TGCGCCAGCAAAGATCAGGGACATGTCTCCTACAATGAGCAGTTCTTC
TRBJ2-2	TRBD2	-	TRBV2	CASRPGLADTGELFF	TGTGCCAGCAGACCAGGACTAGCGGACACCGGGGAGCTGTTTTTT
TRBJ2-2	-	-	TRBV11-2	CASIKVGLRDTGELFF	TGTGCCAGCATCAAAGTGGGACTTAGAGACACCGGGGAGCTGTTTTTT
TRBJ2-2	TRBD2	-	TRBV10-2	CASSESALAGGRTGELFF	TGCGCCAGCAGTGAGTCGGCTTTAGCGGGAGGTCGGACCGGGGAGCTGTTTTTT
TRBJ1-3	-	-	TRBV6-5	CASSYSTGNTIYF	TGTGCCAGCAGTTACTCTACTGGGAACACCATATATTTT
TRBJ2-7	TRBD2	-	TRBV4-1	CASSQVAGLSSYEQYF	TGCGCCAGCAGCCAGGTAGCGGGCCTCAGCTCCTACGAGCAGTACTTC
TRBJ2-1	-	-	TRBV11-3	CASSPSGPNYNEQFF	TGTGCCAGCAGCCCGAGCGGGCCGAACTACAATGAGCAGTTCTTC
TRBJ2-2	-	-	TRBV4-1	CASSHNRANTGELFF	TGCGCCAGCAGCCACAACAGGGCGAACACCGGGGAGCTGTTTTTT
TRBJ2-4	-	-	TRBV13	CASSGPPGAKNIQYF	TGTGCCAGCAGCGGCCCCCCAGGGGCCAAAAACATTCAGTACTTC
TRBJ1-1	-	-	TRBV18	CASSPLGGELGTEAFF	TGTGCCAGCTCACCACTAGGGGGAGAATTGGGCACTGAAGCTTTCTTT
TRBJ2-1	TRBD1	-	TRBV5-5	CASSSGTGLHEQFF	TGTGCCAGCAGCTCCGGGACAGGGCTTCATGAGCAGTTCTTC
TRBJ2-2	TRBD1	-	TRBV5-1	CASSFTGTARTGELFF	TGCGCCAGCAGCTTTACCGGGACAGCCCGCACCGGGGAGCTGTTTTTT
TRBJ1-1	-	-	TRBV5-1	CASNSIPGSGTEAFF	TGCGCCAGCAACTCCATCCCAGGGAGTGGCACTGAAGCTTTCTTT
TRBJ2-1	-	-	TRBV29-1	CSAAYNEQFF	TGCAGCGCTGCATACAATGAGCAGTTCTTC
TRBJ1-1	-	-	TRBV7-9	CASSLGLEAFF	TGTGCCAGCAGCTTAGGACTGGAAGCTTTCTTT
TRBJ2-1	-	-	TRBV5-1	CASSSTVLYNEQFF	TGCGCCAGCAGCTCAACTGTCCTATACAATGAGCAGTTCTTC
TRBJ2-1	TRBD2	-	TRBV7-2	CASSLGTSGAYNEQFF	TGTGCCAGCAGCCTAGGGACTAGCGGGGCCTACAATGAGCAGTTCTTC
TRBJ2-7	-	once	TRBV19	CASSIEQGSSYEQYF	TGTGCCAGTAGTATAGAACAGGGCAGCTCCTACGAGCAGTACTTC
TRBJ1-2	-	-	TRBV18	CASSPRADGYTF	TGTGCCAGCTCACCACGGGCGGATGGCTACACCTTC
TRBJ2-1	-	-	TRBV4-1	CASSQDWGTGNEQFF	TGCGCCAGCAGCCAAGACTGGGGGACGGGGAATGAGCAGTTCTTC
TRBJ1-1	TRBD1	once	TRBV6-5	CASSYSRTGYDTEAFF	TGTGCCAGCAGTTACTCCCGGACAGGGTATGACACTGAAGCTTTCTTT
TRBJ2-5	-	-	TRBV10-3	CAIRGDQETQYF	TGTGCCATCAGGGGAGATCAAGAGACCCAGTACTTC
TRBJ2-3	TRBD1	-	TRBV7-2	CASSLGQGAKAF	TGTGCCAGCAGCTTAGGACAGGGGGCTAAGGCTTTT
TRBJ2-1	TRBD2	-	TRBV28	CASSSLRLAGRNNEQFF	TGTGCCAGCAGTTCCCTTAGACTAGCGGGAAGAAACAATGAGCAGTTCTTC
TRBJ2-3	-	-	TRBV5-1	CASSPRPRDTQYF	TGCGCCAGCAGCCCTCGGCCACGGGATACGCAGTATTTT
TRBJ1-1	-	-	TRBV18	CASSPDFGGGMRMASSQKNTEAFF	TGTGCCAGCTCACCCGATTTCGGTGGCGGCATGCGGATGGCATCCTCACAAAAGAACACTGAAGCTTTCTTT
TRBJ1-1	-	-	TRBV5-1	CASSLDAGLGEAFF	TGCGCCAGCAGCTTAGATGCCGGTTTGGGTGAAGCTTTCTTT
TRBJ2-1	-	-	TRBV7-3	CASSLSRENPEQFF	TGTGCCAGCAGCTTAAGTCGGGAAAACCCTGAGCAGTTCTTC
TRBJ2-1	TRBD2	-	TRBV7-6	CASSPSLAGAGNEQFF	TGTGCCAGCAGCCCCTCCCTAGCGGGAGCGGGAAATGAGCAGTTCTTC